This T cell receptor beta chain was sequenced in a study of T cells in Graves' hyperthyroidism and ophthalmopathy. Study-level findings and limits: Ophthalmopathy cases were set apart from stable hyperthyroidism by a 13 V-J model.

The ends were cut back, 5 bases at V and 4 bases at J, with 20 bases in the middle. The CDR3 is made up of 17 amino acids. Looked up from germline, CDR1 is MNHEY and CDR2 is SMNVEV (reference sequence). At least ten counts were recorded for this clonotype. The antigen is undetermined. It was RNA transcripts that yielded the amplified TCR beta CDR3 regions. HTBI primers were used for first-round RT-PCR of the TCR CDR3. TCRdb re-called the multiplex PCR reads with MiXCR, one entry per CDR3 protein. Counted here are about 420,000 distinct CDR3 sequences, roughly an eighth occurring once; the ten biggest clones make up 4% to 6.5%. Hyperthyroidism had been newly diagnosed in patients aged 18 to 65, and its duration was under 2 months. Those patients with uncontrolled infection, other autoimmune disease, pregnancy or lactation were excluded. Diagnosing involved the use of clinical symptoms, serum thyroxine and TRAb, thyroid ultrasound and orbital computed tomography.

Sequenced input: blood. The V and J genes are TRBV27 and TRBJ1-4; tentative D call: TRBD1 (6 bases). This receptor was taken from a woman between 18 and 29 years old with Graves' hyperthyroidism. This CDR3 reads CASSLLSPQGVNEKLFF. The CDR3 DNA is TGTGCCAGCAGTCTACTATCGCCACAGGGAGTTAATGAAAAACTGTTTTTT.